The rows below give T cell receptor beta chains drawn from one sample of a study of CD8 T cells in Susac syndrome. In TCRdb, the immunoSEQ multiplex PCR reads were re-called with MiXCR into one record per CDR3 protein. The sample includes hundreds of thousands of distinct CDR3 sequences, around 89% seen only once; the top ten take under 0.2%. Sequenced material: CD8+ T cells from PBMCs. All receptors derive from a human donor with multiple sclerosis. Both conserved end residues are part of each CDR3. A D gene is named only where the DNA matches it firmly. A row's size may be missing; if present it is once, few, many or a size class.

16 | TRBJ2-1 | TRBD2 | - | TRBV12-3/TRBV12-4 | CASSTTVAGVEGEQFF | TGTGCCAGCAGTACGACCGTAGCGGGAGTTGAGGGTGAGCAGTTCTTC
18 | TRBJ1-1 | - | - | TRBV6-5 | CASSYALGGMATDTEAFF | TGTGCCAGCAGTTACGCGTTGGGAGGAATGGCCACGGACACTGAAGCTTTCTTT
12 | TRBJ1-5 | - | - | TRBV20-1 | CSASRSNQPQHF | TGCAGTGCTAGTCGTAGCAATCAGCCCCAGCATTTT
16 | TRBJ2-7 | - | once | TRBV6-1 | CASRGPTGVSSYEQYF | TGTGCCAGCAGGGGACCTACAGGTGTTAGCTCCTACGAGCAGTACTTC
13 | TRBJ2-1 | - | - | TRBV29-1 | CMASTGAYNEQFF | TGCATGGCTTCGACAGGTGCCTACAATGAGCAGTTCTTC
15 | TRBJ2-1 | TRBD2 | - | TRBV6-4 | CASSQSGGANNEQFF | TGTGCCAGCAGCCAGAGCGGGGGGGCCAACAATGAGCAGTTCTTC
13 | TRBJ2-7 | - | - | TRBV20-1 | CSADFPDSYEQYF | TGCAGTGCCGACTTCCCCGACAGCTACGAGCAGTACTTC
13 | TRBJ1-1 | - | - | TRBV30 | CAWSQALNTEAFF | TGTGCCTGGAGCCAAGCTTTGAACACTGAAGCTTTCTTT
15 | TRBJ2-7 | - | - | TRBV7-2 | CASSPARDIFYEQYF | TGTGCCAGCAGCCCAGCGCGGGACATATTCTACGAGCAGTACTTC
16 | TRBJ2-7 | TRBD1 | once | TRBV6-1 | CASSPRATGGVYEQYF | TGTGCCAGCAGTCCGAGAGCGACAGGGGGTGTCTACGAGCAGTACTTC